The 21 T cell receptor beta chains below come from one sample, sequenced in a study of lymphopenia after photon versus proton radiotherapy. TCRdb keeps only in-frame clones here, not all; method: immunoSEQ multiplex PCR. Of about 20,000 clones in the sample, about 83% were seen once. The specimen comprised peripheral blood, sampled from a patient treated with photon-based radiotherapy. These receptors all come from a woman aged 50 to 60 with pancreatic cancer.

V is TRBV4-3 and J is TRBJ1-4; possibly TRBD1 for D (5 bases). Per the germline V gene, CDR1 is LGHNA and CDR2 is YSLEER. V was pared by 0 bases and J by 7 bases, with 12 bases between. This CDR3 has 15 residues. The CDR3 is CASSQDGDAGEKLFF. The CDR3 region has the DNA TGCGCCAGCAGCCAAGATGGGGACGCTGGTGAAAAACTGTTTTTT.

The chain has TRBV10-3 and TRBJ2-1; 9 bases are shared with TRBD2. J lost 9 bases, V lost 6 bases, and 9 bases had no gene match. The germline CDR1 and CDR2 sequences are ENHRY and SYGVKD. The CDR3 totals 14 residues. The CDR3: CAIRSASGKGEQFF. In nucleotides, the CDR3 is TGTGCCATCAGGTCGGCTAGCGGGAAAGGTGAGCAGTTCTTC.

J is TRBJ2-3 and V is TRBV19; D is uncertain. Germline CDR1 is LNHDA and CDR2 is SQIVND (reference sequence). This CDR3 is built from 15 residues. Trimming stripped 4 bases from V and 5 bases from J, with 16 bases between. In nucleotides, the CDR3 is TGTGCCAGTAGTAAGAGTTTGTCGAGCCAAGATACGCAGTATTTT. Its protein is CASSKSLSSQDTQYF.

The chain recombines TRBV30 with TRBJ1-2; tentative D call: TRBD1 (5 bases). Germline V gene data show CDR1 as GTSNPN and CDR2 as SVGIG (reference sequence). CDR3 size: 12 residues. V was clipped by 4 bases and J by 7 bases, with 13 bases between them. CDR3 coding DNA: TGTGCCTGGAAAGCAGGGAGGGGTGGCTACACCTTC. It translates to CAWKAGRGGYTF. Using reference TRBV30 and TRBJ1-2 for the parts outside the CDR3, the full variable domain is SQTIHQWPATLVQPVGSPLSLECTVEGTSNPNLYWYRQAAGRGLQLLFYSVGIGQISSEVPQNLSASRPQDRQFILSSKKLLLSDSGFYLCAWKAGRGGYTFGSGTRLTVV.

This chain joins TRBV4-3 and TRBJ1-2; D is possibly TRBD1 (6 bases). V gave up 0 bases and J gave up 4 bases, with 12 bases separating them. This CDR3 has 15 residues. The germline V gene has CDR1 LGHNA and CDR2 YSLEER. The CDR3 protein is CASSQDSDSSYGYTF. In DNA form, the CDR3 reads TGCGCCAGCAGCCAAGATTCGGACAGCTCCTATGGCTACACCTTC.

The DNA of the CDR3 is TGTGCCAGTCTTGCAGGGGGCACCTTCTCTGGAAACACCATATATTTT. As protein: CASLAGGTFSGNTIYF. The rearrangement joins TRBV28 to TRBJ1-3; 8 bases align to TRBD1. After removal of 9 bases from V and 0 bases from J, the junction contained 10 bases not matched to a gene. Germline CDR1 reads MDHEN; CDR2 reads SYDVKM. The CDR3 sequence is 16 residues long.

This sequence joins TRBV2 and TRBJ1-5; D might be TRBD1 (6 bases). The V end was cut by 5 bases, the J end by 7 bases, with 12 bases between. The CDR3 is made up of 13 amino acids. Germline V gives CDR1 SNHLY, CDR2 FYNNEI. In nucleotides, the CDR3 is TGTGCCAGCAGTAGACAGGAGCGCCAGCCCCAGCATTTT. It encodes CASSRQERQPQHF.

The chain couples TRBV6-5 to TRBJ2-7; 8 positions match TRBD1. Germline CDR1 and CDR2: MNHEY and SVGAGI. V trimming: 3 bases; J trimming: 2 bases; junction bases outside the gene matches: 6. CDR3 size: 15 residues. The CDR3 sequence is CASSYARQGTYEQYF. DNA of the CDR3: TGTGCCAGCAGTTATGCCCGACAGGGGACCTACGAGCAGTACTTC.

V gene TRBV6-5 combines with J gene TRBJ1-1, with no clear D. The V gene lost 2 bases and the J gene lost 1 base, with 5 bases spanning the gap. Germline-derived CDR1 and CDR2 are MNHEY and SVGAGI. There are 13 residues in the CDR3. The DNA of the CDR3 is TGTGCCAGCAGTTACGCGGGGAACACTGAAGCTTTCTTT. Residues: CASSYAGNTEAFF.

The chain carries TRBV6-1 and TRBJ2-3; D gene uncertain. The germline V gene has CDR1 MNHNS and CDR2 SASEGT. This CDR3 has 12 amino acids. The ends were cut back, 4 bases at V and 4 bases at J, with 6 bases in the middle. For the CDR3, the DNA is TGTGCCAGCAGTGTTCCCGCAGATACGCAGTATTTT. It encodes CASSVPADTQYF.

This clone appeared once. This rearrangement joins TRBV30 to TRBJ2-6; perhaps TRBD1 as D (6 bases). Germline V gene data show CDR1 as GTSNPN and CDR2 as SVGIG (reference sequence). The V and J ends lost 3 bases and 2 bases respectively, with 8 bases between them. CDR3 length equals 14 residues. The CDR3 DNA sequence: TGTGCCTGGAGGTACAGGGCTGGGGCCAACGTCCTGACTTTC. It encodes CAWRYRAGANVLTF.

The chain is built from TRBV11-2 and TRBJ1-4, with TRBD1 matching over 10 bases. Germline-derived CDR1 and CDR2 are SGHAT and FQNNGV. V lost 5 bases, J lost 7 bases, and 7 bases stayed unmatched. The CDR3 is 15 amino acids. CDR3 coding DNA: TGTGCCAGCAGCCTAACCGGGACAGGGGTTGAAAAACTGTTTTTT. Amino acids: CASSLTGTGVEKLFF.

The chain links TRBV7-2 to TRBJ1-1; TRBD1 matches at 9 bases. Unmatched junction bases numbered 12, after V lost 5 bases and J lost 8 bases. CDR1 is SGHTA and CDR2 is FQGNSA in the germline V gene. The length of the CDR3 is 15 residues. CDR3 amino acids: CASSPGGQGRSEAFF. As DNA, the CDR3 is TGTGCCAGCAGCCCAGGGGGACAGGGCCGGTCCGAAGCTTTCTTT.

V and J are TRBV9 and TRBJ2-1; D is undetermined. CDR3 length: 17 residues. V lost 0 bases and J 5 bases, leaving 18 bases between the germline ends. Germline V gene sequence: CDR1 SGDLS, CDR2 YYNGEE. DNA of the CDR3: TGTGCCAGCAGCGTAGTGGCCGAAGCCGCGCGACACAATGAGCAGTTCTTC. Its protein is CASSVVAEAARHNEQFF.

This clone showed up just a few times. The chain uses TRBV7-9 and TRBJ2-1; possibly TRBD2 for D (5 bases). The germline gives CDR1 SEHNR, CDR2 FQNEAQ (reference sequence). The CDR3 covers 15 residues. Between the trimmed V and J ends, which lost 1 base and 6 bases, there was a span of 13 bases. CDR3 in DNA: TGTGCCAGCAGCTTAGTCGGGAACCCATCCAATGAGCAGTTCTTC. Translating gives CASSLVGNPSNEQFF.

This clone was recorded once. The rearrangement links TRBV7-9 to TRBJ2-5; TRBD1 matches at 10 bases. The DNA end lines up better with TRBJ2-7; the J call may be wrong. CDR1 is SEHNR and CDR2 is FQNEAQ in the germline V gene (reference sequence). CDR3 length equals 14 residues. CDR3 DNA sequence: TGTGCCAGCAGCTCGAGGGACAGGGGCCACGAGCAGTACTTC. It encodes CASSSRDRGHEQYF.

This clone was recorded only once. This chain connects TRBV7-2 to TRBJ2-2; D possibly corresponds to TRBD2 (6 bases). The ends were cut back, 9 bases at V and 0 bases at J, with 11 bases in the middle. This CDR3 contains 14 residues. Germline V CDR1 and CDR2: SGHTA, FQGNSA. CDR3 nucleotides: TGTGCCAGGGCTAGCGAAACGAACACCGGGGAGCTGTTTTTT. Amino acid sequence: CARASETNTGELFF.

This clone was seen a handful of times. The rearrangement uses TRBV27 and TRBJ2-3; D uncertain. The V gene lost 3 bases and the J gene lost 2 bases, with 9 bases spanning the gap. The germline V gene has CDR1 MNHEY and CDR2 SMNVEV (reference sequence). CDR3 length equals 14 residues. The CDR3, as DNA: TGTGCCAGCAGTTTTACCCCAGACACAGATACGCAGTATTTT. Translated: CASSFTPDTDTQYF.

The genes are TRBV6-1 and TRBJ1-4; no clear D gene. The germline V gene encodes CDR1 MNHNS and CDR2 SASEGT. V lost 4 bases to trimming and J lost 7 bases, with 13 bases between them. CDR3 length: 14 residues. The CDR3 loop is CASSGERDGEKLFF. The CDR3 nucleotides read TGTGCCAGCAGTGGGGAGAGAGACGGTGAAAAACTGTTTTTT.

This chain connects TRBV7-2 to TRBJ1-4, with D unresolved. Trimming stripped 5 bases from V and 0 bases from J, with 10 bases between. The CDR3 consists of 15 residues. The germline gives CDR1 SGHTA, CDR2 FQGNSA. The CDR3 region is CASSTIASTNEKLFF. The CDR3, as DNA: TGTGCCAGCAGCACAATCGCGTCAACTAATGAAAAACTGTTTTTT.

The chain links TRBV9 to TRBJ2-3; D gene uncertain. This CDR3 region has 15 residues. Germline-derived CDR1 and CDR2 are SGDLS and YYNGEE. V lost 4 bases and J lost 4, with 16 bases in between. The CDR3 loop is CASSSTVGSADTQYF. The CDR3 DNA follows: TGTGCCAGCAGCTCGACGGTGGGAAGCGCAGATACGCAGTATTTT.